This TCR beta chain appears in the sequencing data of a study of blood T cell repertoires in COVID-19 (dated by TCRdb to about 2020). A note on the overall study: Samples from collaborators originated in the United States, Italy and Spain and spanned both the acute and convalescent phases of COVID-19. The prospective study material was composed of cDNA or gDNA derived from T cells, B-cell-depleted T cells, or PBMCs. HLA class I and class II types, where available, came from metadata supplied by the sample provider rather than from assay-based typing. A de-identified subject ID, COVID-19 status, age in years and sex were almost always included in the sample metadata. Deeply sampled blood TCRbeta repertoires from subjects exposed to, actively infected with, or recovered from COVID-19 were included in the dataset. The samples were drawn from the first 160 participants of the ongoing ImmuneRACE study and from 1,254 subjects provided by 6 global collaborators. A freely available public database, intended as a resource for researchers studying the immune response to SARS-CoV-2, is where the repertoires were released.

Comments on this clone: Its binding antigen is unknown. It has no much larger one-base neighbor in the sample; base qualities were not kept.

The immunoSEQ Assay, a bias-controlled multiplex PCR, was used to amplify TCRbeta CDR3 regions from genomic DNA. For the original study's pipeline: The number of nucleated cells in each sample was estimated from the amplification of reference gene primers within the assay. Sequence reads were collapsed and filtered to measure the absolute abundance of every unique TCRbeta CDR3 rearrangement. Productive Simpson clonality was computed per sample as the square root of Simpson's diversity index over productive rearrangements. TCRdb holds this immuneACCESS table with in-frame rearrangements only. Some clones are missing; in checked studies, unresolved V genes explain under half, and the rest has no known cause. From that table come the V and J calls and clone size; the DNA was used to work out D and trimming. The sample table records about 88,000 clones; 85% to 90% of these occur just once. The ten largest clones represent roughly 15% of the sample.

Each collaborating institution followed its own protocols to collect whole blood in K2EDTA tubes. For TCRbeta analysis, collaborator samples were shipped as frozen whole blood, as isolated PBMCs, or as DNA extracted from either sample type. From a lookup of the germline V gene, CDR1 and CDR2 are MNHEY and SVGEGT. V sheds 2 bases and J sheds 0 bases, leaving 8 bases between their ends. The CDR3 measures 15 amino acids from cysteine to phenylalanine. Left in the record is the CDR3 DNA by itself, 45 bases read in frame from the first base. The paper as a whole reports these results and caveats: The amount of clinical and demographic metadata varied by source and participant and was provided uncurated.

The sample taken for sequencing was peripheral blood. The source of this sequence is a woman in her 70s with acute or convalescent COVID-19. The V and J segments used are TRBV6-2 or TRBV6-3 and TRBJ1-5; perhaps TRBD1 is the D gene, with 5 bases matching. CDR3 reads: CASSYDSYSNQPQHF. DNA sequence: TGTGCCAGCAGTTACGACAGCTATAGCAATCAGCCCCAGCATTTT.